These 15 T cell receptor beta chains were all obtained from the same sample, sequenced in a study of blood T cell repertoires in COVID-19. Sequencing was performed with immunoSEQ multiplex PCR; in TCRdb, only in-frame clones are kept and a portion is missing. The table has just over 300,000 clones, about 90% seen once; the top ten hold approximately 4.3%. Sequenced input: PBMCs or T cells enriched from blood (not recorded which). These receptors came from a woman under 30 with acute COVID-19.

Points on this clone: Other nucleotide sequences in the sample specify the same CDR3. J is TRBJ1-1 and V is TRBV18; the match to TRBD1 covers 9 bases. After removal of 3 bases from V and 4 bases from J, the junction contained 0 bases not matched to a gene. Germline V gene sequence: CDR1 KGHSH, CDR2 LQKENI. This CDR3 is built from 13 residues. In nucleotides, the CDR3 is TGTGCCAGCTCACCGACAGGGGGCACTGAAGCTTTCTTT. Protein product: CASSPTGGTEAFF.

This chain joins TRBV7-9 and TRBJ1-6; the match to TRBD1 covers 7 bases. The CDR3 runs 15 residues. Germline CDR1 and CDR2: SEHNR and FQNEAQ (reference sequence). V shed 7 bases, J shed 5 bases, and the junction held 8 bases outside the gene matches. The chain's CDR3 is CASNPGGTDNSPLHF. The DNA for the CDR3 is TGTGCCAGCAACCCAGGGGGGACAGATAATTCACCCCTCCACTTT.

V is TRBV7-2 and J is TRBJ1-1; D might be TRBD1 (5 bases). The germline V gene has CDR1 SGHTA and CDR2 FQGNSA. V was pared by 4 bases and J by 3 bases, with 12 bases between. The CDR3 is made up of 14 amino acids. This CDR3 reads CASSSLGEDTEAFF. The CDR3 DNA is TGTGCCAGCAGCTCCCTGGGGGAGGACACTGAAGCTTTCTTT.

The rearrangement links TRBV15 to TRBJ1-3; no definite D call. Trimming shortened V by 1 base and J by 0 bases, and 7 bases separated the two germline ends. The CDR3 has 15 amino acids. Germline lookup yields CDR1 LNHNV and CDR2 YYDKDF (reference sequence). The CDR3 here is CATSRGAFSGNTIYF. CDR3 sequence (DNA): TGTGCCACCAGCAGAGGAGCCTTCTCTGGAAACACCATATATTTT.

J is TRBJ2-7 and V is TRBV19; perhaps TRBD2 as D (5 bases). Trimming took 6 bases from V and 0 from J, leaving 15 bases between them. The length of the CDR3 is 15 residues. Germline assignment: CDR1 LNHDA and CDR2 SQIVND (reference sequence). CDR3 DNA: TGTGCCAGTAGAGTTAGCGATACCCTCTCCTACGAGCAGTACTTC. As protein: CASRVSDTLSYEQYF.

The CDR3: CASSFQGRLYGYTF. In DNA, the CDR3 is TGTGCCAGCAGTTTTCAAGGCAGGCTCTATGGCTACACCTTC. The chain recombines TRBV28 with TRBJ1-2, with D hard to call. With 3 bases removed from V and 4 bases from J, the gap between germline ends came to 12 bases. The CDR3 contains 14 residues. Germline lookup yields CDR1 MDHEN and CDR2 SYDVKM.

This chain links TRBV6-1 with TRBJ1-2; no reliable D call. Germline loops: CDR1 MNHNS, CDR2 SASEGT. The CDR3 runs to 13 residues. Trimming removed 2 bases at V and 7 bases at J, with 11 bases between. The CDR3 region has the DNA TGTGCCAGCAGTGAATACTCCTCAGGTGGCTACACCTTC. Translated: CASSEYSSGGYTF.

This sequence joins TRBV7-9 and TRBJ2-2, with TRBD1 as a possible D gene (5 bases). Trimming removed 5 bases at V and 4 bases at J, with 20 bases between. This CDR3 region has 17 residues. Germline-derived CDR1 and CDR2 are SEHNR and FQNEAQ (reference sequence). The CDR3 DNA reads as TGTGCCAGCAGCACACGGCCTCCAGGGCTGGGCACCGGGGAGCTGTTTTTT. Translated, it gives CASSTRPPGLGTGELFF.

This chain uses TRBV19 with TRBJ1-2, with a possible D match to TRBD1 (6 bases). The germline CDR1 and CDR2 sequences are LNHDA and SQIVND (reference sequence). Trimming left V 1 base short and J 5 bases short, with 14 bases between. This CDR3 is built from 15 residues. CDR3 bases: TGTGCCAGTAGTATAGGGACAGACCTTATATATGGCTACACCTTC. The encoded protein is CASSIGTDLIYGYTF.

The chain uses TRBV7-9 and TRBJ1-6, with TRBD1 identical over 8 bases. CDR1 and CDR2 (germline): SEHNR, FQNEAQ (reference sequence). There are 16 residues in the CDR3. J was trimmed by 0 bases and V by 5 bases; bases with no gene match: 3. The CDR3 DNA reads TGTGCCAGCAGCCGGACAGGGAGCTCCTATAATTCACCCCTCCACTTT. Protein product: CASSRTGSSYNSPLHF.

The chain couples TRBV28 to TRBJ1-5, with TRBD1 as a possible D gene (5 bases). This CDR3 has 11 residues. Germline-derived CDR1 and CDR2 are MDHEN and SYDVKM. Trimming removed 3 bases from V and 10 bases from J, with 7 bases in between. The CDR3 is CASSFREPQHF. CDR3 nucleotides: TGTGCCAGCAGTTTCAGGGAACCCCAGCATTTT.

This clone has only one observation. In nucleotides, the CDR3 is TGTGCCAGCATTTGGGGACAGGAAAACACTGAAGCTTTCTTT. Protein product: CASIWGQENTEAFF. The J gene is TRBJ1-1, the V gene TRBV28; 8 bases map to TRBD1. CDR1 and CDR2 from the germline V gene are MDHEN and SYDVKM. This CDR3 has 14 residues. V lost 7 bases, J lost 2 bases, and 6 bases stayed unmatched.

V gene TRBV7-9 combines with J gene TRBJ2-2; D gene unclear. Germline CDR1 reads SEHNR; CDR2 reads FQNEAQ (reference sequence). V lost 2 bases to trimming and J lost 0 bases, with 7 bases between them. This CDR3 spans 15 amino acids. CDR3 loop: CASSLRATNTGELFF. The CDR3 nucleotides are TGTGCCAGCAGCTTAAGAGCCACGAACACCGGGGAGCTGTTTTTT.

V usage is TRBV6-5 and J usage is TRBJ2-7; D gene ambiguous. The CDR3 totals 12 residues. Trimming stripped 5 bases from V and 5 bases from J, with 10 bases between. Germline assignment: CDR1 MNHEY and CDR2 SVGAGI. The CDR3: CASSNMAHEQYF. The CDR3, as DNA: TGTGCCAGCAGTAACATGGCCCACGAGCAGTACTTC.

The chain links TRBV5-1 to TRBJ1-2; no definite D call. With 2 bases removed from V and 4 bases from J, the gap between germline ends came to 9 bases. The length of the CDR3 is 13 residues. The germline V gene has CDR1 SGHRS and CDR2 YFSETQ. CDR3 sequence (DNA): TGCGCCAGCAGCTTAGAGGATGCCTATGGCTACACCTTC. Translated, it gives CASSLEDAYGYTF.